This entry lists 20 T cell receptor beta chains sequenced from one sample in a study of cytomegalovirus exposure and HLA in healthy donors listed by TCRdb under 2017. To prepare the library, the immunoSEQ multiplex PCR assay was applied. For the multiplex PCR, a mixture combining 60 forward primers for TCR Vbeta segments and 13 reverse primers for TCR Jbeta segments was used. In its TCRdb copy, this immuneACCESS table keeps in-frame sequences only and misses some clones. Where compared with another copy, unresolved V genes explain less than half of these, and the others have no known cause. In all, the sample holds about 79,000 clones, and less than 80% of those were seen once. The ten most abundant clones make up roughly 9% of the sample. The sample comprised PBMCs. The receptors here all came from a man in his forties in good health and CMV-seropositive.

The rearrangement joins TRBV11-2 to TRBJ1-6, with D unclear. V was clipped by 5 bases and J by 10 bases, with 18 bases between them. This CDR3 has 15 residues. The V gene's germline CDR1 is SGHAT and CDR2 FQNNGV. CDR3 nucleotides: TGTGCCAGCAGCCTCCGAGGGAAGAGAGGATCACCCCTCCACTTT. Translating gives CASSLRGKRGSPLHF.

The chain employs TRBV9 and TRBJ2-2; the match to TRBD1 covers 8 bases. The V and J ends lost 5 bases and 0 bases, in that order; junction bases with no gene match: 18. Germline CDR1 and CDR2: SGDLS and YYNGEE. This CDR3 is 20 amino acids long. The DNA for the CDR3 is TGTGCCAGCAGAAATCGATTGCGAGACAGGGGCTACGCGAACACCGGGGAGCTGTTTTTT. Encoded protein: CASRNRLRDRGYANTGELFF.

The chain uses TRBV11-2 and TRBJ2-2, with D perhaps TRBD2 (6 bases). Per the germline V gene, CDR1 is SGHAT and CDR2 is FQNNGV. With 5 bases removed from V and 4 bases from J, the gap between germline ends came to 17 bases. There are 16 residues in the CDR3. The chain's CDR3 is CASSTPGTASTGELFF. In DNA, the CDR3 is TGTGCCAGCAGCACCCCCGGGACTGCGAGCACCGGGGAGCTGTTTTTT.

The chain joins TRBV18 to TRBJ1-1; weak D call: TRBD1 (5 bases). Germline CDR1 KGHSH, CDR2 LQKENI. The length of the CDR3 is 14 residues. Trimming removed 3 bases from V and 5 bases from J, with 13 bases in between. The CDR3 loop is CASSPGGGRTEAFF. In DNA, the CDR3 is TGTGCCAGCTCACCCGGGGGTGGTCGGACTGAAGCTTTCTTT.

This clone was found a few times. The rearrangement joins TRBV7-7 to TRBJ2-2; possibly TRBD2 for D (6 bases). Trimming left V 4 bases short and J 0 bases short, with 9 bases between. Germline V gene sequence: CDR1 SSHAT, CDR2 FNYEAQ (reference sequence). The CDR3 sequence is 15 residues long. The CDR3 sequence is CASSSSETNTGELFF. The CDR3, as DNA: TGTGCCAGCAGCTCTAGCGAAACGAACACCGGGGAGCTGTTTTTT. Variable domain in full (rest from reference TRBV7-7 and TRBJ2-2): GAGVSQSPRYKVTKRGQDVTLRCDPISSHATLYWYQQALGQGPEFLTYFNYEAQPDKSGLPSDRFSAERPEGSISTLTIQRTEQRDSAMYRCASSSSETNTGELFFGEGSRLTVL.

Details on this clone: A junction boundary mismatches the germline segment, possibly from a read error. The chain links TRBV7-6 to TRBJ1-3; D might be TRBD1 (6 bases). This CDR3 spans 16 amino acids. Germline V gene lookup returns CDR1 SGHVS and CDR2 FNYEAQ. The CDR3 sequence is CASSSQGWSSGNTTYF. CDR3 nucleotides: TGTGCCAGCAGCTCACAGGGATGGAGCTCTGGAAACACCACATATTTT.

This clone came up once. The chain has TRBV5-6 and TRBJ1-5; tentative D call: TRBD1 (6 bases). Looked up from germline, CDR1 is SGHDT and CDR2 is YYEEEE. The V end lost 3 bases, the J end lost 2 bases, and 15 bases lay between the germline ends. This CDR3 spans 16 amino acids. This chain's CDR3 is CASSSISRGGNQPQHF. The CDR3 coding sequence is TGTGCCAGCAGCTCAATTTCCAGGGGCGGCAATCAGCCCCAGCATTTT.

This clone has more than one count but fewer than ten. The chain couples TRBV5-8 to TRBJ1-2; possibly TRBD1 for D (6 bases). The ends were cut back, 3 bases at V and 4 bases at J, with 13 bases in the middle. CDR1 and CDR2 (germline): SGHTS, YDEGEE. The CDR3 runs 14 residues. The CDR3 coding sequence is TGTGCCAGCAGCTCCCGACAGGCGATCTATGGCTACACCTTC. This codes for CASSSRQAIYGYTF.

V gene TRBV29-1 combines with J gene TRBJ1-1; weak D call: TRBD1 (6 bases). Trimming took 6 bases from V and 6 from J, leaving 11 bases between them. Germline CDR1 reads SQVTM; CDR2 reads ANQGSEA. The CDR3 has 11 amino acids. The CDR3: CSVMTGPEAFF. The DNA of the CDR3 is TGCAGCGTGATGACAGGACCTGAAGCTTTCTTT.

V gene TRBV5-1 combines with J gene TRBJ2-1, with D possibly matching TRBD1 (6 bases). CDR3 size: 17 residues. The V and J ends lost 4 bases and 0 bases respectively, with 17 bases between them. CDR1 is SGHRS and CDR2 is YFSETQ in the germline V gene. CDR3 sequence (DNA): TGCGCCAGCAGCCTTGCGGTTGACAGGAGCTCCTACAATGAGCAGTTCTTC. This encodes CASSLAVDRSSYNEQFF.

The V call is TRBV6-1, the J call TRBJ1-3; maybe TRBD1 (6 bases). The CDR3 sequence is 13 residues long. The V end lost 6 bases, the J end lost 6 bases, and 12 bases lay between the germline ends. Germline assignment: CDR1 MNHNS and CDR2 SASEGT. The CDR3 reads CASRGAPQNTIYF. For the CDR3, the DNA is TGTGCCAGCAGGGGGGCCCCTCAAAACACCATATATTTT.

The gene calls are TRBV7-2 and TRBJ2-7; no reliable D call. The CDR3 totals 14 residues. The ends were cut back, 5 bases at V and 6 bases at J, with 17 bases in the middle. Germline V CDR1 and CDR2: SGHTA, FQGNSA. Here the CDR3 DNA reads TGTGCCAGCAGCCTATCACGCCCCTCCGGCGAGCAGTACTTC. It yields the protein CASSLSRPSGEQYF. The variable domain in full, completed from reference TRBV7-2 and TRBJ2-7, reads GAGVSQSPSNKVTEKGKDVELRCDPISGHTALYWYRQSLGQGLEFLIYFQGNSAPDKSGLPSDRFSAERTGGSVSTLTIQRTQQEDSAVYLCASSLSRPSGEQYFGPGTRLTVT.

The chain employs TRBV25-1 and TRBJ2-7, with D uncertain. The germline V gene has CDR1 MGHDK and CDR2 SYGVNS. The CDR3 totals 11 residues. With 3 bases removed from V and 3 bases from J, the gap between germline ends came to 3 bases. The CDR3 region is CASSDSYEQYF. CDR3 sequence (DNA): TGTGCCAGCAGTGACAGCTACGAGCAGTACTTC.

In this sample, this clone turned up a few times. J is TRBJ2-7 and V is TRBV5-1; TRBD1 matches 9 bases. This CDR3 is built from 12 residues. After removal of 4 bases from V and 11 bases from J, the junction contained 7 bases not matched to a gene. Per germline, CDR1 SGHRS and CDR2 YFSETQ. The CDR3 sequence: CASSPDRDREYF. The CDR3 bases are TGCGCCAGCAGCCCGGACCGGGACAGGGAGTACTTC.

V is TRBV19 and J is TRBJ2-3; TRBD1 aligns across 9 bases. J lost 3 bases, V lost 4 bases, and 5 bases had no gene match. The CDR3 has 15 residues. CDR1 is LNHDA, CDR2 SQIVND, per germline (reference sequence). CDR3 in DNA: TGTGCCAGTAGTAAAAGGGACAGGGCTACAGATACGCAGTATTTT. This encodes CASSKRDRATDTQYF.

The chain recombines TRBV19 with TRBJ1-2, with unresolved D. CDR1 is LNHDA, CDR2 SQIVND, per germline (reference sequence). CDR3 length: 11 residues. Trimming took 6 bases from V and 2 from J, leaving 4 bases between them. For the CDR3, the DNA is TGTGCCAGTAGGGCAAACTATGGCTACACCTTC. Protein sequence: CASRANYGYTF.

In this sample, this clone turned up a few times. J is TRBJ2-1 and V is TRBV9, with D perhaps TRBD2 (6 bases). The V gene lost 4 bases and the J gene lost 3 bases, with 14 bases spanning the gap. The germline V gene encodes CDR1 SGDLS and CDR2 YYNGEE. The CDR3 is 15 residues long. The DNA of the CDR3 is TGTGCCAGCAGCCAACGGGACTGGCTCTACAATGAGCAGTTCTTC. Amino acid sequence: CASSQRDWLYNEQFF.

The rearrangement links TRBV7-2 to TRBJ2-3, with 8 bases that match TRBD2. V lost 7 bases and J lost 6; bases outside the gene matches: 9. This CDR3 has 14 amino acids. In germline, CDR1 is SGHTA, CDR2 FQGNSA. The CDR3 is CASTPTGGDDTQYF. Written as DNA, the CDR3 is TGTGCCAGCACCCCCACGGGGGGGGACGATACGCAGTATTTT.

This clone was picked up one time. The chain couples TRBV6-5 to TRBJ2-1; 9 nucleotides match TRBD2. Unmatched junction bases numbered 1, after V lost 4 bases and J lost 0 bases. CDR3 size: 15 residues. CDR1 and CDR2 from the germline V gene are MNHEY and SVGAGI. CDR3 protein: CASSSSGNSYNEQFF. In DNA form, the CDR3 reads TGTGCCAGCAGTTCTAGCGGGAACTCCTACAATGAGCAGTTCTTC.

This rearrangement joins TRBV7-7 to TRBJ2-2; 12 bases line up with TRBD2. CDR3 length equals 17 residues. Trimming cost V 5 bases and J 5 bases; bases outside gene matches: 9. Germline V gene data show CDR1 as SSHAT and CDR2 as FNYEAQ (reference sequence). This CDR3 reads CASSPLAGGHKTGELFF. The CDR3 nucleotides read TGTGCCAGCAGCCCACTAGCGGGAGGCCATAAAACCGGGGAGCTGTTTTTT.